Listed below are T cell receptor beta chains from one sample, sequenced in a study of cytomegalovirus exposure and HLA in healthy donors. Method: immunoSEQ multiplex PCR; TCRdb's copy keeps in-frame clones and lacks some. Of about 160,000 clones in the sample, almost 80% are singletons; the top ten hold more than 0.75%. Sequenced: PBMCs. These receptors were obtained from a woman between 45 and 65 years old in good health and CMV-seropositive. Both conserved end residues are part of each CDR3. Fields, in order: V gene, J gene, CDR3 protein.

v_gene: TRBV14
j_gene: TRBJ1-2
CDR3aa: CATIREGDYGYTF

v_gene: TRBV7-2
j_gene: TRBJ2-7
CDR3aa: CASSLVLAGSYEQYF

v_gene: TRBV5-1
j_gene: TRBJ2-1
CDR3aa: CASSPQVGAGNEQFF

v_gene: TRBV9
j_gene: TRBJ1-1
CDR3aa: CASSVGQGRAFF

v_gene: TRBV18
j_gene: TRBJ1-2
CDR3aa: CASSPRGGLHGYTF

v_gene: TRBV5-1
j_gene: TRBJ2-3
CDR3aa: CASSLEGAGGTDTQYF

v_gene: TRBV10-1
j_gene: TRBJ2-5
CDR3aa: CASSDGTAQETQYF

v_gene: TRBV6-1
j_gene: TRBJ1-1
CDR3aa: CASSEATGGIEAFF

v_gene: TRBV5-4
j_gene: TRBJ2-3
CDR3aa: CASSFRDRGTDTQYF

v_gene: TRBV5-1
j_gene: TRBJ1-1
CDR3aa: CASSPVSTWSGTEAFF

v_gene: TRBV7-9
j_gene: TRBJ2-1
CDR3aa: CASSRIPGTSVPNEQFF

v_gene: TRBV4-1
j_gene: TRBJ1-4
CDR3aa: CASSQQVGQDGKLFF

v_gene: TRBV7-8
j_gene: TRBJ1-1
CDR3aa: CASSAQQTGGTEAFF

v_gene: TRBV19
j_gene: TRBJ2-1
CDR3aa: CASTKRRASEPNEQFF

v_gene: TRBV5-1
j_gene: TRBJ1-1
CDR3aa: CASSPKQGETTEAFF

v_gene: TRBV7-8
j_gene: TRBJ2-7
CDR3aa: CASSLGRGREQYF

v_gene: TRBV5-1
j_gene: TRBJ2-7
CDR3aa: CASRSGTDSYEQYF

v_gene: TRBV4-2
j_gene: TRBJ2-3
CDR3aa: CASSPPRTSGRGGTQYF

v_gene: TRBV7-2
j_gene: TRBJ2-1
CDR3aa: CASSPGLEQFF

v_gene: TRBV7-2
j_gene: TRBJ2-7
CDR3aa: CASSLDAVGPYEQYF

v_gene: TRBV4-3
j_gene: TRBJ2-3
CDR3aa: CASSQGILAGFTDTQYF

v_gene: TRBV5-5
j_gene: TRBJ1-1
CDR3aa: CASSLRWAGGVTEAFF

v_gene: TRBV28
j_gene: TRBJ2-3
CDR3aa: CASNSRGRSDTQYF

v_gene: TRBV6-1
j_gene: TRBJ1-2
CDR3aa: CASSEGAGAIYGYTF

v_gene: TRBV5-6
j_gene: TRBJ1-3
CDR3aa: CASSLEGTGGVFSGNTIYF

v_gene: TRBV4-1
j_gene: TRBJ2-7
CDR3aa: CASSQGLLGSSYEQYF

v_gene: TRBV19
j_gene: TRBJ2-7
CDR3aa: CASSYRGDEQYF

v_gene: TRBV19
j_gene: TRBJ2-1
CDR3aa: CASREDRGLSEQFF

v_gene: TRBV28
j_gene: TRBJ1-5
CDR3aa: CASSATDSNQPQHF

v_gene: TRBV2
j_gene: TRBJ2-3
CDR3aa: CASTRDRGATDTQYF

v_gene: TRBV2
j_gene: TRBJ2-2
CDR3aa: CASRGGVGTGELFF

v_gene: TRBV27
j_gene: TRBJ2-7
CDR3aa: CASRASGGYEQYF

v_gene: TRBV11-2
j_gene: TRBJ1-1
CDR3aa: CASSPVTGGTEAFF

v_gene: TRBV29-1
j_gene: TRBJ1-1
CDR3aa: CSVKVRTDTEAFF

v_gene: TRBV30
j_gene: TRBJ2-6
CDR3aa: CAWSVAGGSGANVLTF

v_gene: TRBV29-1
j_gene: TRBJ2-7
CDR3aa: CSVGTLSGSDHEQYF

v_gene: TRBV19
j_gene: TRBJ2-5
CDR3aa: CASSIRDRQETQYF

v_gene: TRBV6-5
j_gene: TRBJ2-5
CDR3aa: CATLAGGQETQYF